These T cell receptor beta chains were read from a single sample in a study of shared clonotypes between healthy human individuals. TCRdb's table, derived via immunoSEQ multiplex PCR, lists solely in-frame clones and lacks some. The data contain over a million clones, approximately 80% of them singletons. Sequencing used memory CD4+ T cells from PBMCs. These receptors all stem from a man aged 18 to 29 in good health. Some clones in this sample may be carry-over from other donors' samples. Each CDR3 is given with its conserved first and last residue. The order of the fields is clone size, V gene, J gene, D gene, CDR3 DNA, CDR3 protein. A D gene is named only where the DNA matches it firmly. Not every row has a clone size; where given, it reads once, few, many or a size class.

.,TRBV7-3,TRBJ2-3,TRBD1,TGTGCCAGCAGCCCTCGGACAGGGAGTAGAGATACGCAGTATTTT,CASSPRTGSRDTQYF
.,TRBV7-2,TRBJ2-6,.,TGTGCCAGCAGCTTAGTATCATTAGGACGGCTGGCTGGGGCCAACGTCCTGACTTTC,CASSLVSLGRLAGANVLTF
.,TRBV7-9,TRBJ1-2,TRBD1,TGTGCCAGCAGCCCCCCCGGGGGACAGAGATATGGCTACACCTTC,CASSPPGGQRYGYTF
.,TRBV27,TRBJ1-5,.,TGTGCCAGCAGTTTACTGGGGCAGCCCCAGCATTTT,CASSLLGQPQHF
.,TRBV7-3,TRBJ2-1,.,TGTGCCAGCAGCTCCCCCCCCGGGTCAGTGTTCTTC,CASSSPPGSVFF
.,TRBV28,TRBJ1-1,.,TGTGCCAGCAGTTTACCCCAGGGGATGAACACTGAAGCTTTCTTT,CASSLPQGMNTEAFF
.,TRBV21-1,TRBJ2-7,.,TGTGCCAGCAGCAAAAAAAGGGGGGACTCGAACGAGCAGTACTTC,CASSKKRGDSNEQYF
few,TRBV2,TRBJ1-1,TRBD1,TGTGCCAGCAGCTCGGGCAGGGGGGGCACTGAAGCTTTCTTT,CASSSGRGGTEAFF
.,TRBV2,TRBJ1-5,TRBD1,TGTGCCAGCAGCGATACAGGGGGCTTTCAGCCCCAGCATTTT,CASSDTGGFQPQHF
.,TRBV28,TRBJ2-7,TRBD1,TGTGCCAGCAGTGGGGGACAGGGTCTTATAGGTCGCCCCTACGAGCAGTACTTC,CASSGGQGLIGRPYEQYF
.,TRBV27,TRBJ2-7,TRBD1,TGTGCCAGCAGTTTAGGTTTAGGACAGGGCGGGACCCGGGGGATCTACGAGCAGTACTTC,CASSLGLGQGGTRGIYEQYF
.,TRBV28,TRBJ1-2,TRBD1,TGTGCCAGCAGTCCCAACAGGGGTGGGTATGGCTACACCTTC,CASSPNRGGYGYTF
.,TRBV11-1,TRBJ2-5,.,TGTGCCAGCAGATTTGCCAGGCAAGAGACCCAGTACTTC,CASRFARQETQYF
.,TRBV5-4,TRBJ2-1,TRBD2,TGTGCCAGCAGCTTGGATGCGGGAGGCGGACGGAATGAGCAGTTCTTC,CASSLDAGGGRNEQFF
once,TRBV28,TRBJ1-2,.,TGTGCCAGCAGTGGTGTCCCATTCTATGGCTACACCTTC,CASSGVPFYGYTF
few,TRBV19,TRBJ2-7,TRBD2,TGTGCCAGTAGTATACATTGGGGGGGCGAGCAGTACTTC,CASSIHWGGEQYF
.,TRBV30,TRBJ2-2,TRBD1,TGTGCCTGGAGGAAGGCAGGGGGCTGGACCGGGGAGCTGTTTTTT,CAWRKAGGWTGELFF
.,TRBV21-1,TRBJ2-7,.,TGTGCCAGCAGCATTGAGGGCGAGTTCAAAATGGGCGAGCAGTACTTC,CASSIEGEFKMGEQYF
.,TRBV29-1,TRBJ2-5,.,TGCAGCGTTGCAGTCGGAGGGACCAACCAACAAGAGACCCAGTACTTC,CSVAVGGTNQQETQYF
once,TRBV5-1,TRBJ2-7,TRBD2,TGCGCCAGCAGCTCGACTAGCGGGAGATCCGAGCAGTACTTC,CASSSTSGRSEQYF
.,TRBV5-1,TRBJ2-5,.,TGCGCCAGCACGTCGCAGCTGGGGACCCAGTACTTC,CASTSQLGTQYF
.,TRBV19,TRBJ1-1,TRBD1,TGTGCCAGTAGTTTCGACAGGGCCACTGAAGCTTTCTTT,CASSFDRATEAFF
.,TRBV27,TRBJ2-3,TRBD1,TGTGCCGGGACGAGGCAGGGGGCCGGAACTAGCACAGATACGCAGTATTTT,CAGTRQGAGTSTDTQYF
.,TRBV19,TRBJ2-7,TRBD2,TGTGCCAGTAGCCACGGGACTAGCGGGAGTTCCATCGAGCAGTACTTC,CASSHGTSGSSIEQYF
.,TRBV28,TRBJ1-6,TRBD1,TGTGCCAGCAGAGAGGACAGGGGGCGCCGGTCACCCCTCCACTTT,CASREDRGRRSPLHF
.,TRBV7-2,TRBJ2-1,.,TGTGCCAGCAGCTTAGCACTATACAACAATGAGCAGTTCTTC,CASSLALYNNEQFF
few,TRBV28,TRBJ2-3,TRBD2,TGTGCCAGCAGTCGACTAGCGGTACCAGATACGCAGTATTTT,CASSRLAVPDTQYF
.,TRBV6-5,TRBJ1-1,TRBD1,TGTGCCAGCAGCAGGGACAGGGGGAACACTGAAGCTTTCTTT,CASSRDRGNTEAFF
.,TRBV25-1,TRBJ2-7,TRBD1,TGTGCCAGCAGTCCGACAGGGCCCCCCTACGAGCAGTACTTC,CASSPTGPPYEQYF
.,TRBV5-4,TRBJ2-1,TRBD2,TGTGCCAGCAGCGGGAGGGACGTAAAAGACAATGAGCAGTTCTTC,CASSGRDVKDNEQFF
.,TRBV1,TRBJ2-7,.,TGCACCAGCAGCCATTATAGGAGGACCTACGAGCAGTACTTC,CTSSHYRRTYEQYF
.,TRBV19,TRBJ2-7,.,TGTGCCAGTACCAAAGACCCCTTTGGCTACGAGCAGTACTTC,CASTKDPFGYEQYF
.,TRBV27,TRBJ1-1,.,TGTGCCAGCAGTCTTCAGGGGCTCAACACTGAAGCTTTCTTT,CASSLQGLNTEAFF
.,TRBV5-1,TRBJ2-4,TRBD1,TGCGCCAGCAGCTCGACGGGACAGGGGAAAAACATTCAGTACTTC,CASSSTGQGKNIQYF
.,TRBV30,TRBJ2-4,.,TGTGCCTGGAGAAGCCGGGGCGCTAACATTCAGTACTTC,CAWRSRGANIQYF
.,TRBV7-3,TRBJ2-3,TRBD2,TGTGCCAGCAGCTTAGAAGCGGGAGGAGTCGATACGCAGTATTTT,CASSLEAGGVDTQYF
.,TRBV2,TRBJ1-1,.,TGTGCCAGAGGGGTTGGGACTGAAGCTTTCTTT,CARGVGTEAFF
.,TRBV2,TRBJ2-5,.,TGTGCCAGCAGCCCCGCCCCGGAGACCCAGTACTTC,CASSPAPETQYF
.,TRBV28,TRBJ2-4,TRBD2,TGTGCCAGCAGGGGTCCGGGAGGTCACAACATTCAGTACTTC,CASRGPGGHNIQYF
.,TRBV4-3,TRBJ2-5,TRBD2,TGCGCCAGCAGCCCCCGACTAGCGGGCACACGAGCAGAGACCCAGTACTTC,CASSPRLAGTRAETQYF
.,TRBV9,TRBJ2-7,.,TGTGCCAGCAGCGTAGGGGATCTGGACTACAAGCAGTACTTC,CASSVGDLDYKQYF
.,TRBV28,TRBJ2-7,TRBD1,TGTGCCAGCAGGGGGAGCAGGGACAGGCTGTACGAGCAGTACTTC,CASRGSRDRLYEQYF